The clone carrying this TCR beta chain was seen a handful of times. Its antigen is unknown. Mouse gene names and germline throughout. The read comes to an end 1 residue before the CDR3 does, leaving the germline J gene to fill in the end. The method was immunoSEQ multiplex PCR; TCRdb's version includes in-frame clones alone and lacks a portion of them. Among thousands of clones listed, around 64% were seen once. This CDR3 spans 14 amino acids. V gave up 5 bases and J gave up 0 bases; unmatched junction bases: 1. Looked up from germline, CDR1 is NNHDY and CDR2 is SYVADS. The sample comes from a study of tissue T cells after allogeneic stem cell transplantation. Findings and limits, study-wide: Shared clones across patients were few; motif clustering revealed tissue-specific shared signatures. Blood and spleen captured only part of the tissue TCR repertoire. Sampling depth was limited, and the cohort was small and clinically varied.

Sequencing input: gut tissue. This rearrangement joins TRBV13-3 to TRBJ2-3; 9 nucleotides match TRBD1. This receptor was taken from a female BALB/c mouse in good health. The MHC haplotype of the strain is H2-d. CDR3 DNA (partial): TGTGCCAGCAGACAGGGGGCTAGTGCAGAAACGCTGTAT. As protein: CASRQGASAETLY. The whole CDR3 sequence is CASRQGASAETLYF.